This note documents a single T cell receptor beta chain sequence. Its antigen is currently not known. Base qualities were left out, and no much larger clone turns up one base away. This specimen belongs to a study of cytomegalovirus exposure and HLA in healthy donors (dated by TCRdb to 2015 to 2018). Notes on the research overall: An earlier analysis of roughly 500 of the donors reported over 250 Gb of sequence data and around 100 million unique TCR beta sequences obtained from around 170 million T cells. An early release covering over 500 HLA-typed donors comprised 250 to 350 gigabases of sequencing data and roughly 85 million unique TCR sequences. Of the 300 to 450 genotyped donors, roughly 80% were placed in the genetic ancestry cluster associated with self-reported Caucasian donors. The study aimed to test whether cataloging public T cell receptors could reveal signatures of past pathogen exposure. The study profiled the T cell repertoires of hundreds of subjects by immunosequencing and related them to cytomegalovirus serostatus. Along with the roughly 610-subject first cohort, a separate validation cohort of 120 different subjects was used. High-throughput TCR immunosequencing, statistical association of individual TCRs with disease status, and machine learning were combined to predict cytomegalovirus infection status. To study patterns of TCR occurrence, a later analysis re-analyzed previously published TCR beta repertoires from 700 or so donors and added high-resolution HLA genotyping. Rather than using new phenotypic data, the later analysis identified candidate immune exposures from TCR beta sequences and from how often those sequences occurred across donors. An earlier analysis of around 580 of the donors used high-throughput TCR beta sequencing to judge whether each TCR beta V gene segment behaved as functional or pseudogenic. Alongside the repertoire data, information on donor age, sex, ethnicity and CMV serostatus was compiled. In a later genetic analysis, genome-wide SNP genotypes for about 55% of the roughly 700 donors were used, and that subset was treated as a discovery cohort. All discovery cohort repertoires had been generated on a single sequencing platform. HLA typing included class I and class II loci at four-digit resolution. The number of typed donors differed by locus: about 620-630 for A, B, C, DRB1 and DQB1; approximately 520 for DQA1; about 600 for DPA1; and 450 to 480 for DPB1. Roughly five DR-DQ haplotypes were treated as single units for association and clustering because of strong linkage in the cohort. Among several hundred genotyped donors of the cohort, an average of around 250,000 unique TCR beta nucleotide sequences was sequenced per donor, of which roughly 17% were non-productive. What the authors observed across the whole study: While some public TCRs were present in many individuals, most TCR sequences turned up only very rarely across donors. In an earlier analysis of a few hundred of the donors, most TCR beta V segments were observed in productive rearrangements about 87% or about 30% of the time, broadly matching IMGT annotations. A cluster of highly shared sequence variants was judged likely to be a technical artifact of the sequencing pipeline. The study gave a list of 150 to 200 TCR beta chains associated with cytomegalovirus. A later genetic analysis associated a missense DCLRE1C variant with V-gene and J-gene trimming of TCR beta chains, and an independent cohort replicated the association. Sequencing depth was assumed to be roughly uniform across donors in the presence/absence analyses, though that assumption may not hold. Most CMV-associated TCR beta chains appeared to be HLA-restricted in a later analysis, and the HLA associations seemed to be driven largely by CMV exposure. A later analysis found that HLA-associated TCR beta chains were more clonally expanded and had lower generation probabilities than equally common non-associated chains. Some IMGT-functional V segments, including TRBV6-2 and TRBV6-3, could not be distinguished by the 87-base-pair reads and were therefore excluded. In a later analysis, TCR association rates were found to vary across HLA loci, with the most associated TCRs seen for DRB1 alleles and the fewest for HLA-C alleles. Linkage disequilibrium might explain the correlated functional status among segregating V segments, but an unknown experimental factor could not be ruled out. In vitro tests confirmed that a few of the cytomegalovirus-associated TCR beta chains recognize cytomegalovirus antigens. The classifier was reported to diagnose cytomegalovirus status with high specificity and sensitivity in both the original cohort and the validation cohort. Because HLA typing was unavailable for some donors at each locus, only the typed subset was used in association tests. A further reported finding was that TCR beta sequences accurately predicted the HLA-A and HLA-B alleles for most subjects in the first cohort. It was suggested by the authors that the approach could potentially be generalized to other disease states and immunological phenotypes. When HLA alleles, especially DR and DQ, strongly co-occurred, attributing TCR associations to individual alleles was difficult. Several of the top co-occurrence clusters appeared to be linked to parvovirus B19, influenza, CMV and Epstein-Barr virus, according to a later analysis. Because counts were too low, approximately 15 rarely observed V segments, including chromosome 9 orphons, were excluded from the earlier analysis of around 590 of the donors. Only TCR beta chains were sequenced in this cohort, and the absence of alpha or paired-chain data limited detectable features. According to a later genetic analysis, donors in an Asian-associated ancestry cluster had fewer N-insertions in productive TCRs than the approximately 650-donor mean. At a false discovery rate of 0.05, a later analysis linked 16,000 or so TCR beta sequences to specific HLA alleles. For the cohort, immune exposure information was limited to CMV serostatus.

The germline V end is reduced by 0 bases and the J end by 4 bases; junction bases left unmatched: 7. The CDR3 starts with the cysteine, ends with the phenylalanine, and has 15 residues. The read is trimmed to its CDR3 DNA, 45 bases read in frame from base 1. CDR1 SGDLS and CDR2 YYNGEE are derived from the germline V gene. The cohort consisted of 650 to 850 healthy bone marrow donors. All cohort members were sampled while nominally healthy, although unrecorded immune exposures were likely present. The donor was CMV seropositive and was included in the group of 250 to 300 seropositive cohort members. A peripheral blood sample was provided by each donor, and peripheral blood mononuclear cells were used for TCR beta sequencing. Genomic DNA extraction from the blood cell samples was performed with the Qiagen DNeasy Blood Extraction Kit. Receptor amplification or capture employed the immunoSEQ multiplex PCR assay. For the multiplex PCR, a mixture combining 60 forward primers for TCR Vbeta segments and 13 reverse primers for TCR Jbeta segments was used. A multiplex PCR assay on genomic DNA amplified the CDR3 region of rearranged TCR beta genes. On the Illumina HiSeq System, the amplified TCR beta libraries were sequenced as 87-base-pair reads. Under the source paper's analysis protocol: Across the 670 or so repertoires, a later analysis counted some 80 million unique TCR beta chains, around 11 million of which were shared by at least two donors. To remove PCR and sequencing errors, raw reads were error-corrected and collapsed into unique sequences using a nearest-neighbor algorithm that merged closely related sequences. V, D and J gene segments were assigned by aligning CDR3 sequences to IMGT reference sequences. For a sequence to be retained, at least a six-nucleotide match to both a V gene segment and a J gene segment was required. A rearrangement counted as productive if the CDR3 had no stop codons and remained in frame with V and J, and every other rearrangement counted as non-productive. CDR3 was defined according to IMGT convention as the region running from the second conserved V-encoded cysteine to the conserved J-encoded phenylalanine. The earlier analysis of a few hundred of the donors excluded sequences that lacked an unambiguous match to a single V gene segment. An earlier analysis of 587 of the donors called V segments functional above 56.7% productive rearrangements and segregating when the between-donor standard deviation exceeded 5%. A statistical classification framework was built to diagnose cytomegalovirus status from the catalog of TCR beta chain sequences. V and J gene assignment, in a later analysis, came from comparing TCR nucleotide sequences with IMGT/GENE-DB human TR gene sequences. A later analysis assigned CDR3 sequences and most-parsimonious VDJ recombination scenarios with the TCRdist pipeline. In a later analysis, each TCR beta chain was defined by its CDR3 amino acid sequence together with its V-gene family, and reads lacking a unique V-gene family were excluded. In a later analysis, around 650 highly shared, low-generation-probability nucleotide sequences were removed to address suspected cross-contamination and a sequencing artifact. For each public chain, a later analysis derived a clonal expansion index from normalized ranks of inferred template counts within each repertoire. In a later analysis, generation probabilities were computed with a VDJ recombination model fitted to out-of-frame rearrangements, and the resulting probabilities were checked against IGoR. In a later analysis, hypergeometric tests were used to score TCR-TCR, TCR-HLA and TCR-CMV co-occurrence, with a repertoire-size bias correction applied to TCR pairs. A later analysis estimated false discovery rates by permuting HLA or CMV assignments 20 times. In a later analysis, co-occurring TCRs were grouped using DBSCAN, with TCRdist sequence similarity added in when clustering inside HLA-allele-positive subsets. For co-occurrence clustering, repertoires with fewer than 30,000 or more than 120,000 public chains were excluded, along with roughly 5 repertoires with anomalous nucleotide sharing. Held by TCRdb, this immuneACCESS table contains in-frame sequences only and omits some clones. Under half of the omission traces to an unresolved V gene where checked; the cause of the rest is unknown. The D gene and trimming were derived from the DNA, and the V and J assignments and clone size from that table. A total of about 190,000 clones appear in this sample, around 75% of them only once. The top ten constitute 6.3% of the sample.

This chain joins TRBV9 to TRBJ2-7; 7 central bases correspond to TRBD1. The sequencing input was PBMCs. This clonotype originated in a man between 35 and 55 years old in good health and CMV-seropositive. At the DNA level, the sequence is TGTGCCAGCAGCGTAGAAGGGACAGACATATACGAGCAGTACTTC. This yields the protein CASSVEGTDIYEQYF. With the rest looked up from the reference TRBV9 and TRBJ2-7 genes rather than sequenced, the full variable domain is DSGVTQTPKHLITATGQRVTLRCSPRSGDLSVYWYQQSLDQGLQFLIQYYNGEERAKGNILERFSAQQFPDLHSELNLSSLELGDSALYFCASSVEGTDIYEQYFGPGTRLTVT.